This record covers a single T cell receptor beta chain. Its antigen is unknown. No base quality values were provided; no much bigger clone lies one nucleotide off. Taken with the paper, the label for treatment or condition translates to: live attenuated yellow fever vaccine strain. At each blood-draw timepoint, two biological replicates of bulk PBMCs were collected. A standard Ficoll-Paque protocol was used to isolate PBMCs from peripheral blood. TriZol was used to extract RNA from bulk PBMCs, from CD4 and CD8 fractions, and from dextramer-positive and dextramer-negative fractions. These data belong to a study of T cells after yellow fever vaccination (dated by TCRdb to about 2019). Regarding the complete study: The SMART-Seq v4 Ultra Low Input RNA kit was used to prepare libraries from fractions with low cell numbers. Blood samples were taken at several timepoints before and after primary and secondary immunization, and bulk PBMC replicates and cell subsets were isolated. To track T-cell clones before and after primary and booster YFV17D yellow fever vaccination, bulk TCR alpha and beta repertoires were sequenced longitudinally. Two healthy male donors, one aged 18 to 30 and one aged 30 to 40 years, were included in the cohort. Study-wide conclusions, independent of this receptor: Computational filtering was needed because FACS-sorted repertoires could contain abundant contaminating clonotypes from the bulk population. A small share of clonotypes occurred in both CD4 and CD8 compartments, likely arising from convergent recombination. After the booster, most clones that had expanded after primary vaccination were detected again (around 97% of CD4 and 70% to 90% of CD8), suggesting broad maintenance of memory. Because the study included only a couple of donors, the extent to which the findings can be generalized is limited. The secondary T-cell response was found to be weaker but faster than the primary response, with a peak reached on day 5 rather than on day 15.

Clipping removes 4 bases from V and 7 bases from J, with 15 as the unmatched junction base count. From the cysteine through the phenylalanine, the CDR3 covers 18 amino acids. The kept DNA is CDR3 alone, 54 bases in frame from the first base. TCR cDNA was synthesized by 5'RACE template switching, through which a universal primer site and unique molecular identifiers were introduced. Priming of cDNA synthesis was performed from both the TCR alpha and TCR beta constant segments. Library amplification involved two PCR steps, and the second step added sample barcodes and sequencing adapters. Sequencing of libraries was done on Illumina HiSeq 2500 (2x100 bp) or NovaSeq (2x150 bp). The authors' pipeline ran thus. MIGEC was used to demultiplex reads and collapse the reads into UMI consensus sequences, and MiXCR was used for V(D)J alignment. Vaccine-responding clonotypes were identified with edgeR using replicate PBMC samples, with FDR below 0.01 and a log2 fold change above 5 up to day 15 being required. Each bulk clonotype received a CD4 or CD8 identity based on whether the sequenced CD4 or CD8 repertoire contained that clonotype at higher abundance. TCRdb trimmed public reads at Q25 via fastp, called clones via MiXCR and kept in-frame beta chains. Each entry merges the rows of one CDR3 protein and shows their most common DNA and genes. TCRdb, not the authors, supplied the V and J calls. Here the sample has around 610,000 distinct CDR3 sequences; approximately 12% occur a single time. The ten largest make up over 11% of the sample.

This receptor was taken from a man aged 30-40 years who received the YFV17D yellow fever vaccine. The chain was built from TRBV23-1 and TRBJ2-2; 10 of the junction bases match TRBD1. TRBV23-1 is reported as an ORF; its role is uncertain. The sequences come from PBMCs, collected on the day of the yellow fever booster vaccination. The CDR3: CASSPPGTGDFEGGELFF. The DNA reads TGCGCCAGCAGTCCCCCCGGGACAGGGGACTTCGAAGGCGGGGAGCTGTTTTTT.